Following are 22 T cell receptor beta chains from one sample sequenced in a study of CD4+ T cells in melanoma. The protocol was immunoSEQ multiplex PCR, while the TCRdb copy is restricted to in-frame clones and leaves out a portion. The repertoire has more than 90,000 clones, approximately 92% of them found once; the top ten carry about 3.5%. The source material was peripheral blood. These receptors all come from a human donor with melanoma.

The V and J genes are TRBV29-1 and TRBJ1-1, with TRBD1 as a possible D gene (6 bases). CDR3 length: 13 residues. The germline V gene encodes CDR1 SQVTM and CDR2 ANQGSEA. Trimming stripped 4 bases from V and 11 bases from J, with 20 bases between. CDR3 amino acids: CSVVTAERGIAFF. The CDR3 DNA reads as TGCAGCGTTGTGACCGCGGAAAGGGGGATCGCTTTCTTT. The variable domain in full, with the rest retrieved from reference TRBV29-1 and TRBJ1-1, is SAVISQKPSRDICQRGTSLTIQCQVDSQVTMMFWYRQQPGQSLTLIATANQGSEATYESGFVIDKFPISRPNLTFSTLTVSNMSPEDSSIYLCSVVTAERGIAFFGQGTRLTVV.

V gene TRBV5-1 combines with J gene TRBJ2-5; 10 bases match TRBD2. The CDR3 is 15 amino acids. The V and J ends lost 4 bases and 3 bases, in that order; junction bases with no gene match: 6. Germline CDR1 and CDR2: SGHRS and YFSETQ. The DNA for the CDR3 is TGCGCCAGCAGCCCGGGAGGACTAGCGGAAGAGACCCAGTACTTC. Its protein is CASSPGGLAEETQYF.

The J gene is TRBJ2-7, the V gene TRBV10-3; weak D call: TRBD2 (6 bases). Germline V gene lookup returns CDR1 ENHRY and CDR2 SYGVKD. CDR3 length: 15 residues. Trimming removed 4 bases at V and 3 bases at J, with 16 bases between. CDR3 DNA sequence: TGTGCCATCAGTGGCCGATCGCGGGAACGCTACGAGCAGTACTTC. Its protein product is CAISGRSRERYEQYF.

The chain employs TRBV12-5 and TRBJ2-1; TRBD2 agrees at 8 bases. The CDR3 is 14 amino acids. V shed 7 bases and J 16 bases; nucleotides not matched to a gene: 18. The germline V gene encodes CDR1 LGHNT and CDR2 FRNRAP. CDR3 region: CASALPALAGRVFF. The CDR3 DNA reads as TGTGCTAGTGCCTTACCCGCCTTAGCGGGAAGAGTTTTCTTC.

The V call is TRBV5-1, the J call TRBJ1-2; the D is unclear. This CDR3 contains 13 residues. Germline values: CDR1 SGHRS, CDR2 YFSETQ. Trimming pared 0 bases from V and 4 bases from J, leaving 7 bases between. The CDR3 is CASSLEGSYGYTF. The CDR3 DNA reads TGCGCCAGCAGCTTGGAGGGAAGCTATGGCTACACCTTC.

CDR3: CASSLERGGEQYF. CDR3 DNA: TGTGCCAGCAGCTTAGAGCGGGGAGGCGAGCAGTACTTC. This chain uses TRBV7-3 with TRBJ2-7; 7 nucleotides align to TRBD2. This CDR3 region has 13 residues. With V trimmed by 2 bases and J by 6 bases, 4 bases remained unmatched. Per germline, CDR1 SGHTA and CDR2 FQGTGA.

V usage is TRBV7-2 and J usage is TRBJ1-6, with 7 bases identical to TRBD1. Trimming took 7 bases from V and 6 from J; bases not matched to a gene: 9. This CDR3 spans 15 amino acids. CDR1 SGHTA and CDR2 FQGNSA come from the germline V gene. The CDR3 loop is CASTLQGGTNSPLHF. The CDR3 coding sequence is TGTGCCAGCACCCTACAAGGGGGCACTAATTCACCCCTCCACTTT.

The chain links TRBV14 to TRBJ2-3; 8 bases line up with TRBD2. V trimming: 4 bases; J trimming: 6 bases; junction bases outside the gene matches: 9. In germline, CDR1 is SGHDN, CDR2 FVKESK. CDR3 length equals 15 residues. The CDR3 here is CASSLALAGSDTQYF. The CDR3 DNA is TGTGCCAGCAGCCTCGCTTTAGCGGGATCGGATACGCAGTATTTT. Combining the CDR3 with reference TRBV14 and TRBJ2-3 gives the whole variable domain EAGVTQFPSHSVIEKGQTVTLRCDPISGHDNLYWYRRVMGKEIKFLLHFVKESKQDESGMPNNRFLAERTGGTYSTLKVQPAELEDSGVYFCASSLALAGSDTQYFGPGTRLTVL.

V and J are TRBV7-9 and TRBJ2-5; 14 bases line up with TRBD2. Germline V CDR1 and CDR2: SEHNR, FQNEAQ (reference sequence). This CDR3 has 16 amino acids. Losses at the gene ends were 4 bases for V and 4 bases for J; bases not matched to a gene: 5. CDR3 DNA sequence: TGTGCCAGCAGCTCGGGACTAGCGGGGGCAGGAGAGACCCAGTACTTC. Translation: CASSSGLAGAGETQYF.

J is TRBJ1-4 and V is TRBV19; D not certain. Trimming shortened V by 5 bases and J by 0 bases, and 13 bases separated the two germline ends. The CDR3 has 16 amino acids. The germline V gene encodes CDR1 LNHDA and CDR2 SQIVND (reference sequence). The CDR3 sequence is CASSVRTQSTNEKLFF. CDR3 in DNA: TGTGCCAGTAGTGTAAGGACCCAATCAACTAATGAAAAACTGTTTTTT. Looking up the rest from reference TRBV19 and TRBJ1-4 gives the full variable domain: DGGITQSPKYLFRKEGQNVTLSCEQNLNHDAMYWYRQDPGQGLRLIYYSQIVNDFQKGDIAEGYSVSREKKESFPLTVTSAQKNPTAFYLCASSVRTQSTNEKLFFGSGTQLSVL.

The V call is TRBV6-1, the J call TRBJ2-7; 9 nucleotides line up with TRBD1. Germline CDR1 and CDR2: MNHNS and SASEGT. This CDR3 comprises 13 residues. J gave up 6 bases and V 7 bases, and 7 bases lay outside the gene matches. The CDR3 bases are TGTGCCAGCACCATGGGACAGGGCGGCGAGCAGTACTTC. Encoded protein: CASTMGQGGEQYF.

The chain has TRBV27 and TRBJ2-1, with D possibly being TRBD2 (6 bases). Germline values: CDR1 MNHEY, CDR2 SMNVEV (reference sequence). There are 14 residues in the CDR3. Trimming cost V 2 bases and J 7 bases, with 12 bases left between them. CDR3 bases: TGTGCCAGCAGTTTAGCGGGGTCTGGGAATGAGCAGTTCTTC. It is translated as CASSLAGSGNEQFF.

V is TRBV5-5 and J is TRBJ1-2; D gene uncertain. Trimming left V 4 bases short and J 7 bases short, with 14 bases between. CDR1 is SGHKS, CDR2 YYEKEE, per germline (reference sequence). This CDR3 is 13 amino acids long. The CDR3 reads CASSTRSGGGYTF. In DNA, the CDR3 is TGTGCCAGCAGCACTAGGTCAGGCGGTGGCTACACCTTC.

The V gene is TRBV7-2, the J gene TRBJ2-5; D uncertain. The ends were cut back, 1 base at V and 5 bases at J, with 11 bases in the middle. Germline CDR1 and CDR2: SGHTA and FQGNSA. CDR3 length: 14 residues. The CDR3 reads CASSLGPLRETQYF. The DNA of the CDR3 is TGTGCCAGCAGCTTAGGGCCGCTCAGGGAGACCCAGTACTTC.

V usage is TRBV28 and J usage is TRBJ2-3; D is uncertain. The V gene lost 6 bases and the J gene lost 4 bases, with 5 bases spanning the gap. From germline, CDR1 is MDHEN and CDR2 SYDVKM. The CDR3 runs 11 residues. CDR3 loop: CASRGPDTQYF. The CDR3 nucleotides read TGTGCCAGCAGGGGTCCAGATACGCAGTATTTT.

This chain connects TRBV30 to TRBJ2-6; D perhaps matches TRBD2 (6 bases). This CDR3 spans 13 amino acids. Germline assignment: CDR1 GTSNPN and CDR2 SVGIG (reference sequence). V shed 5 bases and J shed 8 bases, with 13 bases lying between them. This CDR3 reads CAWGREVPNVLTF. The CDR3 coding sequence is TGTGCCTGGGGCAGGGAGGTACCCAACGTCCTGACTTTC.

V and J are TRBV19 and TRBJ2-1; no firm D call. V lost 11 bases and J 0 bases, leaving 14 bases between the germline ends. CDR3 length: 14 amino acids. The germline gives CDR1 LNHDA, CDR2 SQIVND (reference sequence). CDR3 protein: CAVQSLSSYNEQFF. CDR3 sequence (DNA): TGTGCCGTACAATCGTTGAGCTCCTACAATGAGCAGTTCTTC.

The chain recombines TRBV5-4 with TRBJ1-2; D is uncertain. Trimming removed 0 bases from V and 4 bases from J, with 19 bases in between. The germline CDR1 and CDR2 sequences are SGHNT and YYREEE (reference sequence). The CDR3 runs to 17 residues. The CDR3 protein is CASSLGIRDTSPYGYTF. In DNA, the CDR3 is TGTGCCAGCAGCTTGGGAATCCGGGATACATCCCCCTATGGCTACACCTTC.

This chain uses TRBV7-9 with TRBJ1-4, with 9 bases matching TRBD1. V lost 5 bases to trimming and J lost 8 bases; unmatched junction nucleotides: 6. Germline values: CDR1 SEHNR, CDR2 FQNEAQ (reference sequence). The CDR3 runs to 14 residues. CDR3 in DNA: TGTGCCAGCAGCCAGGGACAGGGTCGCGAAAAACTGTTTTTT. Amino acids: CASSQGQGREKLFF.

To note about this clone: Other nucleotide sequences in the sample specify the same CDR3. The chain links TRBV5-1 to TRBJ2-2, with D possibly called TRBD1 or TRBD2 (5 bases each). The V end lost 4 bases, the J end lost 1 base, and 14 bases lay between the germline ends. Germline V lookup: CDR1 SGHRS, CDR2 YFSETQ. CDR3 length equals 16 residues. In DNA form, the CDR3 reads TGCGCCAGCAGCAGGGACCCTTTTGGGAACACCGGGGAGCTGTTTTTT. It specifies CASSRDPFGNTGELFF.

The chain recombines TRBV28 with TRBJ2-1, with D uncertain. V dropped 10 bases and J dropped 10 bases, with 14 bases sitting between them. The CDR3 totals 11 residues. CDR1 is MDHEN and CDR2 is SYDVKM in the germline V gene. CDR3 residues: CATLSYREQFF. For the CDR3, the DNA is TGTGCCACCCTATCCTATCGCGAGCAGTTCTTC. The entire variable domain, with the rest obtained from reference TRBV28 and TRBJ2-1, is as follows: DVKVTQSSRYLVKRTGEKVFLECVQDMDHENMFWYRQDPGLGLRLIYFSYDVKMKEKGDIPEGYSVSREKKERFSLILESASTNQTSMYLCATLSYREQFFGPGTRLTVL.

The chain uses TRBV5-1 and TRBJ1-2; 8 bases agree with TRBD1. The CDR3 extends over 15 amino acids. Germline-derived CDR1 and CDR2 are SGHRS and YFSETQ. Trimming cost V 5 bases and J 2 bases; bases outside gene matches: 8. Here the CDR3 DNA reads TGCGCCAGCAGGCAAGTGGACAGGGAAAACTATGGCTACACCTTC. It is translated as CASRQVDRENYGYTF.